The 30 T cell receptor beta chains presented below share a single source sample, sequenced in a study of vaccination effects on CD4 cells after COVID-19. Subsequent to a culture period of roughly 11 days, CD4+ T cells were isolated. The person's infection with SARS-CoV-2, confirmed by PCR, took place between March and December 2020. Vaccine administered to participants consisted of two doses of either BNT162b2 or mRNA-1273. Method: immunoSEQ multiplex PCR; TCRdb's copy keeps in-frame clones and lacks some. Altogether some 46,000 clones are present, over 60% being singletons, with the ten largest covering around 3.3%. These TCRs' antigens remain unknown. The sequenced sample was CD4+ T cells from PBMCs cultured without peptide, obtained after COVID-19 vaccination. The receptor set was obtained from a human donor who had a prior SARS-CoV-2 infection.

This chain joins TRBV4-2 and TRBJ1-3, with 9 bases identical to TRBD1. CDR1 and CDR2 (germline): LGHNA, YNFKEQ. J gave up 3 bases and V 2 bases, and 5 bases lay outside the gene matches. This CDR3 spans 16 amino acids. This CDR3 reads CASSQPGQGSGNTIYF. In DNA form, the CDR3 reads TGTGCCAGCAGCCAACCGGGACAGGGTAGTGGAAACACCATATATTTT.

In DNA, the CDR3 is TGTGCCAGCAGACCAGGCGGCCCGTTGAACACTGAAGCTTTCTTT. This translates into CASRPGGPLNTEAFF. The chain links TRBV11-3 to TRBJ1-1; no clear D gene. Germline V gene sequence: CDR1 SGHNT, CDR2 YENEEA. V shed 6 bases and J shed 0 bases, with 14 bases lying between them. This CDR3 is built from 15 residues.

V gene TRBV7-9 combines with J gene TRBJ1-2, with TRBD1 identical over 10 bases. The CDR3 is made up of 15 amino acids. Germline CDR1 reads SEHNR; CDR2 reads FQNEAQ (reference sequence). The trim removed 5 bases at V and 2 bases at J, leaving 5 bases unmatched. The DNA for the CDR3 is TGTGCCAGCAGCCCCGGGGACAGGGGAAACTATGGCTACACCTTC. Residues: CASSPGDRGNYGYTF.

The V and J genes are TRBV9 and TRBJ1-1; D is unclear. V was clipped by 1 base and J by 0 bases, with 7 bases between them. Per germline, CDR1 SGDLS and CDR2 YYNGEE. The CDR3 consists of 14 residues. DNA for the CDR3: TGTGCCAGCAGCGTAAGCAGCATGAACACTGAAGCTTTCTTT. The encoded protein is CASSVSSMNTEAFF.

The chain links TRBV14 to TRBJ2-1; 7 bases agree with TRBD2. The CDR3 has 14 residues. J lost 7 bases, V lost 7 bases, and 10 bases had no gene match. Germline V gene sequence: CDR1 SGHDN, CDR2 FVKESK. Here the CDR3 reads CASNPPGGGNEQFF. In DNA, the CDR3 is TGTGCCAGCAATCCCCCGGGGGGTGGAAATGAGCAGTTCTTC.

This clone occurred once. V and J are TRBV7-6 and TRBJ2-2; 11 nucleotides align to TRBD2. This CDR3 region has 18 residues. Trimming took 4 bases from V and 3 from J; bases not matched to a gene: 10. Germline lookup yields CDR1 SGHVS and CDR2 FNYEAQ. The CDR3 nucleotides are TGTGCCAGCAGCTCCGTCCCCGGGACTAGCGGTTACACCGGGGAGCTGTTTTTT. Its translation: CASSSVPGTSGYTGELFF.

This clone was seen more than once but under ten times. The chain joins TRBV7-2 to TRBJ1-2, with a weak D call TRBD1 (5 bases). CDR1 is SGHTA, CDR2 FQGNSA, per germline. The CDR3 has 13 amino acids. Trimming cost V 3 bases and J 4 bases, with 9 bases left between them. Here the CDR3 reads CASSFGGFYGYTF. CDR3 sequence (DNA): TGTGCCAGCAGCTTTGGGGGTTTCTATGGCTACACCTTC.

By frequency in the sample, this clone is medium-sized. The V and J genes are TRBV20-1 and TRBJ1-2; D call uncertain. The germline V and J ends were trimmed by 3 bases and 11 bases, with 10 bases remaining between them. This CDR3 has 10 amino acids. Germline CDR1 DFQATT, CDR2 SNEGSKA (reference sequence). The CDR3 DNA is TGCAGTGCTAGCTCTGGGAGGTACACCTTC. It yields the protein CSASSGRYTF.

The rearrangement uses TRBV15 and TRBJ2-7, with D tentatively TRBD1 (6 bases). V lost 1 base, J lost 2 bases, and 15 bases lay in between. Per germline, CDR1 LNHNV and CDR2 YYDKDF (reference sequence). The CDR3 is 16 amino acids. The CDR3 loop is CATSRGQDRGAYEQYF. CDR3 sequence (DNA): TGTGCCACCAGCAGAGGCCAGGACAGAGGTGCCTACGAGCAGTACTTC.

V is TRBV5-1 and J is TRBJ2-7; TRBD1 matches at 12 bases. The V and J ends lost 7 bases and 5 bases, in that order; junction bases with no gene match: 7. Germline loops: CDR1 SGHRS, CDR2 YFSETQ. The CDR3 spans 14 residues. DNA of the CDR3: TGCGCCAGCTACGCCGGGACAGGGGGCCACGAGCAGTACTTC. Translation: CASYAGTGGHEQYF.

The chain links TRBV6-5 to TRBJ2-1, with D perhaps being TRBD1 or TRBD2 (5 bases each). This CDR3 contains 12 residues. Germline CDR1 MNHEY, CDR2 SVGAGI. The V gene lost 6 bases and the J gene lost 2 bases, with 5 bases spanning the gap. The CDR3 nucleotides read TGTGCCAGCAGGGGACCCTACAATGAGCAGTTCTTC. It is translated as CASRGPYNEQFF.

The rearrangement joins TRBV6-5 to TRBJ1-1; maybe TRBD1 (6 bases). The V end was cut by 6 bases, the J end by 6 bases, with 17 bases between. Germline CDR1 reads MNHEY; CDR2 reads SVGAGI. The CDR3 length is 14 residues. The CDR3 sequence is CASSLDSSLAEAFF. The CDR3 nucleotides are TGTGCCAGCAGCCTGGACAGTTCGTTGGCTGAAGCTTTCTTT.

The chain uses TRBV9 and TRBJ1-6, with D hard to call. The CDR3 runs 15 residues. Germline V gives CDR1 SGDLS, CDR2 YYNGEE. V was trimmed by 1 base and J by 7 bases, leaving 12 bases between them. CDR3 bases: TGTGCCAGCAGCGTATCATACGGTCGGAATTCACCCCTCCACTTT. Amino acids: CASSVSYGRNSPLHF.

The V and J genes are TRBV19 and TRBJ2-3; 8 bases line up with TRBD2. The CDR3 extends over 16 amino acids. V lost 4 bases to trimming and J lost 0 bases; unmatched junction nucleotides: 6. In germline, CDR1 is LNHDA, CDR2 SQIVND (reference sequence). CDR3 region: CASSKPGLGSTDTQYF. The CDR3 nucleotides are TGTGCCAGTAGTAAACCGGGACTAGGGAGCACAGATACGCAGTATTTT.

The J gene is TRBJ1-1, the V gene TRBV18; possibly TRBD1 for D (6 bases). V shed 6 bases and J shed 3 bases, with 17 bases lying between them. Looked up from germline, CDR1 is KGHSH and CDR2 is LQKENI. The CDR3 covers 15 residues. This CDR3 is CASSEGWGADTEAFF. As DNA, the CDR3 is TGTGCCAGCTCCGAGGGTTGGGGGGCGGACACTGAAGCTTTCTTT.

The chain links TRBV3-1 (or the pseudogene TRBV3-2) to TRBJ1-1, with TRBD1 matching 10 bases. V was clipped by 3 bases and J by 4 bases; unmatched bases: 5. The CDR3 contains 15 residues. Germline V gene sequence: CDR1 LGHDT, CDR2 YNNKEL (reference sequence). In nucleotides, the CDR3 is TGTGCCAGCAGCCAGGGACAGGGGTTCGGCACTGAAGCTTTCTTT. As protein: CASSQGQGFGTEAFF.

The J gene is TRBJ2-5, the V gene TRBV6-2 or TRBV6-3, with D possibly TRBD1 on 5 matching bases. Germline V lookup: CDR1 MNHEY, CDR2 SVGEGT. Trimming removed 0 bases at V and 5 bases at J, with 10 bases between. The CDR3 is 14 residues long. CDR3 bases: TGTGCCAGCAGTTACTCGGGGCGCTGGGAGACCCAGTACTTC. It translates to CASSYSGRWETQYF.

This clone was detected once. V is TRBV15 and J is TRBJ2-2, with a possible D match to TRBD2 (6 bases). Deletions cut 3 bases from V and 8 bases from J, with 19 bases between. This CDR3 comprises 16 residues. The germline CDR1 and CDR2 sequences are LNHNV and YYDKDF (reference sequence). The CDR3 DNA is TGTGCCACCAGCAGGACTAGGTCGCTTGAGGCTGGGGAGCTGTTTTTT. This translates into CATSRTRSLEAGELFF.

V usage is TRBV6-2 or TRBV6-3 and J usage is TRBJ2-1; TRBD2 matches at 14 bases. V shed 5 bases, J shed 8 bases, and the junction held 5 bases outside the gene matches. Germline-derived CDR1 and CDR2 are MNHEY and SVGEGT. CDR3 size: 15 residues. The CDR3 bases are TGTGCCAGCAGTAGGGGACTAGCGGGAGTCGATGAGCAGTTCTTC. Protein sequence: CASSRGLAGVDEQFF.

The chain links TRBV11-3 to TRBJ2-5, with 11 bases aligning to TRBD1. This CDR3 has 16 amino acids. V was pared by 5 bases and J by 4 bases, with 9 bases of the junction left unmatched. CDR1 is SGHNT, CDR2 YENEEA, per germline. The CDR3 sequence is CASSPRTGGALETQYF. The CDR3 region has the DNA TGTGCCAGCAGCCCCAGGACAGGGGGCGCGTTAGAGACCCAGTACTTC.

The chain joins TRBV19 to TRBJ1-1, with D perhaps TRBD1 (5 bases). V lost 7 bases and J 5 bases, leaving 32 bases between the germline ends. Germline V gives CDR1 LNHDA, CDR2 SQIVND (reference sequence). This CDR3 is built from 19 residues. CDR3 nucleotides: TGTGCCAGTACCTCCTGGGGGGTCCGACAGCGAGGAAAAGGTACTGAAGCTTTCTTT. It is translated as CASTSWGVRQRGKGTEAFF.

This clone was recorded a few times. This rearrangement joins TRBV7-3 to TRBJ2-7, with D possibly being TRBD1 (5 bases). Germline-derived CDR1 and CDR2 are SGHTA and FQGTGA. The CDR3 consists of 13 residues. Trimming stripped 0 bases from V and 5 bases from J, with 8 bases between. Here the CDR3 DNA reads TGTGCCAGCAGCTTAACTAGGGGCCACGAGCAGTACTTC. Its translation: CASSLTRGHEQYF. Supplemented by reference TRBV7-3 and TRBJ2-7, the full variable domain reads GAGVSQTPSNKVTEKGKYVELRCDPISGHTALYWYRQSLGQGPEFLIYFQGTGAADDSGLPNDRFFAVRPEGSVSTLKIQRTERGDSAVYLCASSLTRGHEQYFGPGTRLTVT.

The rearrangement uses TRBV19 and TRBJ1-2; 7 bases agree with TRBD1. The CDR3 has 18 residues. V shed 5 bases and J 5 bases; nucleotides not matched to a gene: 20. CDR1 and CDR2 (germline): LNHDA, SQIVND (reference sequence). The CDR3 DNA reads TGTGCCAGTAGTTTATACCCGGGACAGCCGAGTTTAGGTTATGGCTACACCTTC. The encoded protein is CASSLYPGQPSLGYGYTF.

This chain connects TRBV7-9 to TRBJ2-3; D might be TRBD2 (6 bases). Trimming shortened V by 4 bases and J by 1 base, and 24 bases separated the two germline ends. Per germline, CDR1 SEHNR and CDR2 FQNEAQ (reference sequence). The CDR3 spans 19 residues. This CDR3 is CASSSRRGGTPDGTDTQYF. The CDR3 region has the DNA TGTGCCAGCAGCTCTCGGCGCGGCGGGACCCCGGATGGCACAGATACGCAGTATTTT. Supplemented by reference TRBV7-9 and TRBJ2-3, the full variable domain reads DTGVSQNPRHKITKRGQNVTFRCDPISEHNRLYWYRQTLGQGPEFLTYFQNEAQLEKSRLLSDRFSAERPKGSFSTLEIQRTEQGDSAMYLCASSSRRGGTPDGTDTQYFGPGTRLTVL.

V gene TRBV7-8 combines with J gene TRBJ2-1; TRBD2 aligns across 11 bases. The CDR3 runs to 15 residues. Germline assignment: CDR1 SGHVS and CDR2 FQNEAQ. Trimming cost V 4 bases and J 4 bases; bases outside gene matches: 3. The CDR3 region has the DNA TGTGCCAGCAGCTCTAGCGGGGGGTATTACAATGAGCAGTTCTTC. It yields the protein CASSSSGGYYNEQFF. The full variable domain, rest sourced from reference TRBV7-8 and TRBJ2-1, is GAGVSQSPRYKVAKRGQDVALRCDPISGHVSLFWYQQALGQGPEFLTYFQNEAQLDKSGLPSDRFFAERPEGSVSTLKIQRTQQEDSAVYLCASSSSGGYYNEQFFGPGTRLTVL.

CDR3 coding DNA: TGTGCCAGCAGCTTGGCAGGACTGATGAACTACGAGCAGTACTTC. Translated: CASSLAGLMNYEQYF. V and J are TRBV5-6 and TRBJ2-7, with D possibly being TRBD2 (5 bases). This CDR3 has 15 residues. The V end was cut by 0 bases, the J end by 3 bases, with 13 bases between. Per germline, CDR1 SGHDT and CDR2 YYEEEE.

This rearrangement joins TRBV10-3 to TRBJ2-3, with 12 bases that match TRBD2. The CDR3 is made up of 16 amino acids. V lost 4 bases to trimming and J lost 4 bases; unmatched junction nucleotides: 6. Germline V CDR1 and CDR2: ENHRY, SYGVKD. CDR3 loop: CAISARTSGVPDTQYF. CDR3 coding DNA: TGTGCCATCAGTGCCCGGACTAGCGGGGTCCCAGATACGCAGTATTTT.

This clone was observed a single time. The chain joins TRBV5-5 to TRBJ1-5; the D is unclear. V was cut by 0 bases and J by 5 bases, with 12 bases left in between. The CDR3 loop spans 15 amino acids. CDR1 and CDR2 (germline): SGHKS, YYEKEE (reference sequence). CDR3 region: CASSLAELRDQPQHF. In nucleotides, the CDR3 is TGTGCCAGCAGCTTGGCCGAATTGAGGGATCAGCCCCAGCATTTT.

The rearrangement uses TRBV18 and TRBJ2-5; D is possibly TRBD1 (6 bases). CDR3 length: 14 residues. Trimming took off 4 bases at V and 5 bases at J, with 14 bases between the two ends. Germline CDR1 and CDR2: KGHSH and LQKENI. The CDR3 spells CASSRGPGEETQYF. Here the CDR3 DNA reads TGTGCCAGCTCACGGGGGCCAGGGGAGGAGACCCAGTACTTC.

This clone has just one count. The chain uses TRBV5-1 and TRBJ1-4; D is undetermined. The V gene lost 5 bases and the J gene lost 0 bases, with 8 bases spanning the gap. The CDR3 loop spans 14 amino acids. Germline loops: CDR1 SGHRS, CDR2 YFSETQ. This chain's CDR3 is CASSIDPTNEKLFF. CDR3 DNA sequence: TGCGCCAGCAGTATTGATCCAACTAATGAAAAACTGTTTTTT.